The clone carrying this TCR beta chain has just a few counts. Libraries were prepared by immunoSEQ multiplex PCR; TCRdb keeps only in-frame clonotypes and omits some of them. The sample consists of about 250,000 clones, around 82% of them appearing once. V shed 6 bases and J 8 bases; nucleotides not matched to a gene: 16. Germline CDR1 and CDR2: LNHDA and SQIVND (reference sequence). CDR3 size: 17 residues. Patients from Seattle were sampled longitudinally, starting during active infection. These data belong to a study of blood T cell repertoires in COVID-19. Study-level information: In each case, the material was cDNA or gDNA derived from T cells, B-cell-depleted T cells, or PBMCs.

The sample comprised peripheral blood. The gene calls are TRBV19 and TRBJ1-3; 10 nucleotides align to TRBD1. The TCR comes from a human donor with COVID-19, enrolled during active disease. The donor label of this sample is uncertain. CDR3 amino acids: CASRRTPGSGTGDTIYF. Here the CDR3 DNA reads TGTGCCAGTAGAAGAACGCCGGGATCCGGGACAGGGGACACCATATATTTT.